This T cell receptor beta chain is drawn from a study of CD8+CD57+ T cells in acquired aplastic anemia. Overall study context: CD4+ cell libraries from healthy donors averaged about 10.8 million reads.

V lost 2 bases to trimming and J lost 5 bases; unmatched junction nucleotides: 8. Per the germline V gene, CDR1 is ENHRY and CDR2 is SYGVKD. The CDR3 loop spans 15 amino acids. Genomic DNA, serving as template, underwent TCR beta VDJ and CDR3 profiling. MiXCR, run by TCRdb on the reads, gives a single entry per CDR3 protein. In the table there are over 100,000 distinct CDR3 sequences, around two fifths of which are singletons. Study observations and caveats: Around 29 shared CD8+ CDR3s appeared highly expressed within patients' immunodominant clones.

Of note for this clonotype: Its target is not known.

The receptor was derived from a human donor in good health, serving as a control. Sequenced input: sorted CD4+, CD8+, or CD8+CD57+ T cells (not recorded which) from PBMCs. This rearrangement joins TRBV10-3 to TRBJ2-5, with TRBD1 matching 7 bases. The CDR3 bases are TGTGCCATCAGTGAGACGGGACAGTCATGGGAGACCCAGTACTTC. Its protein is CAISETGQSWETQYF.